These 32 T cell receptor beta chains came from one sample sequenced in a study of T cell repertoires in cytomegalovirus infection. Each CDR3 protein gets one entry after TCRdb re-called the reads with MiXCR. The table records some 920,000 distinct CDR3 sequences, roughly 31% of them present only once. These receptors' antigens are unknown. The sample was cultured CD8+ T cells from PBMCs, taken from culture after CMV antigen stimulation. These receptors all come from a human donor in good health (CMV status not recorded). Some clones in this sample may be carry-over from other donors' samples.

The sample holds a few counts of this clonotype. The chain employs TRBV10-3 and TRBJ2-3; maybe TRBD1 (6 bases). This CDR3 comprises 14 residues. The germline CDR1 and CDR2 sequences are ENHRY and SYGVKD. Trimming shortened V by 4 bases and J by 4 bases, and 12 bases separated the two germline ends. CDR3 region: CAISAPKGADTQYF. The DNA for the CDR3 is TGTGCCATCAGTGCCCCCAAGGGGGCAGATACGCAGTATTTT.

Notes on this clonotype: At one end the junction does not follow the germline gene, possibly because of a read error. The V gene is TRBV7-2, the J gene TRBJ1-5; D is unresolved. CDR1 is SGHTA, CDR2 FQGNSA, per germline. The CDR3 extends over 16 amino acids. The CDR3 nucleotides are TGTGCCAGCAGCCTCAGGTCAGGCGTTAGCGATCAGCCCCAGCATTTT. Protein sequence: CASSLRSGVSDQPQHF.

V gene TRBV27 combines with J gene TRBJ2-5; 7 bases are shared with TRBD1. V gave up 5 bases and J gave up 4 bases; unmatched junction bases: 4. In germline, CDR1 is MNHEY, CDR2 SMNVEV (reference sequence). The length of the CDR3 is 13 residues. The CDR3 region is CASSGDSGETQYF. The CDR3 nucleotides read TGTGCCAGCAGTGGGGACAGTGGAGAGACCCAGTACTTC.

CDR3 residues: CANSGRGSTDTQYF. The CDR3 nucleotides are TGTGCCAACAGCGGGCGAGGGAGCACAGATACGCAGTATTTT. The chain carries TRBV27 and TRBJ2-3; tentatively, D is TRBD2 (6 bases). CDR3 length equals 14 residues. Germline V gives CDR1 MNHEY, CDR2 SMNVEV (reference sequence). V was trimmed by 10 bases and J by 0 bases, leaving 14 bases between them.

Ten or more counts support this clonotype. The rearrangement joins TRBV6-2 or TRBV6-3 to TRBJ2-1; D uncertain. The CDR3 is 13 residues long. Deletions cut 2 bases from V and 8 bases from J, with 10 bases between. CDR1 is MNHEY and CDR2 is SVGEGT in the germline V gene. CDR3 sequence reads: CASSYLGSDEQFF. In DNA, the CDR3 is TGTGCCAGCAGTTACCTAGGGTCCGATGAGCAGTTCTTC.

This CDR3 reads CASSLGGGVNTEAFF. The DNA for the CDR3 is TGTGCCAGCAGCTTGGGAGGAGGGGTGAACACTGAAGCTTTCTTT. V and J are TRBV5-4 and TRBJ1-1; D possibly corresponds to TRBD1 (5 bases). This CDR3 region has 15 residues. From germline, CDR1 is SGHNT and CDR2 YYREEE (reference sequence). V shed 0 bases and J shed 0 bases, with 9 bases lying between them.

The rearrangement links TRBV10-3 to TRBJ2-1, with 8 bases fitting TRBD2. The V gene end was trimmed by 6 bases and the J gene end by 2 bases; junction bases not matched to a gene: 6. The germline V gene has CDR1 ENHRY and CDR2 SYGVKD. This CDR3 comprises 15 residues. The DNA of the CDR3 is TGTGCCATCAGCTTGAGCGGGGGACCCTACAATGAGCAGTTCTTC. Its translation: CAISLSGGPYNEQFF.

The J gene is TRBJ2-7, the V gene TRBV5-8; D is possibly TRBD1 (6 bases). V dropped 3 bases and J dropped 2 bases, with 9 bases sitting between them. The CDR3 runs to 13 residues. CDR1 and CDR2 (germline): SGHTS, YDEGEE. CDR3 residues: CASSWGRTYEQYV. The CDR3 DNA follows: TGTGCCAGCAGCTGGGGGCGGACCTACGAGCAGTACGTC.

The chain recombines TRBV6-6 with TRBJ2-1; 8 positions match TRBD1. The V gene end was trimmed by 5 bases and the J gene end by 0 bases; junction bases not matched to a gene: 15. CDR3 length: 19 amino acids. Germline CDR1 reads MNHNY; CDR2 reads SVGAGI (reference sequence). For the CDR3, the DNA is TGTGCCAGCAGTGTACGGGACAGGACGACGTACAGCTCCTACAATGAGCAGTTCTTC. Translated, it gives CASSVRDRTTYSSYNEQFF.

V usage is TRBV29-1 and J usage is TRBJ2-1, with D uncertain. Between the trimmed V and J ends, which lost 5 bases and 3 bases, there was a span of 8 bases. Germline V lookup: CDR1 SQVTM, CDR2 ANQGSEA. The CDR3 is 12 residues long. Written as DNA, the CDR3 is TGCAGCGTTCACCGACTCTACAATGAGCAGTTCTTC. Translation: CSVHRLYNEQFF.

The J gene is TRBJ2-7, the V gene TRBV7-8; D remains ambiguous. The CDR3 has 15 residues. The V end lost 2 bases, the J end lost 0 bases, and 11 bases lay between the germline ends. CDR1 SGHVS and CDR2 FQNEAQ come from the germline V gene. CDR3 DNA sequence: TGTGCCAGCAGCTTACTAGGACGGGCCTCCTACGAGCAGTACTTC. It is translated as CASSLLGRASYEQYF.

The CDR3 DNA is TGTGCCAGCAGCTCGGGACAACCCTACGAGCAGTACGTC. The encoded protein is CASSSGQPYEQYV. J is TRBJ2-7 and V is TRBV5-4, with D perhaps TRBD1 (6 bases). Deletions cut 3 bases from V and 2 bases from J, with 9 bases between. The germline gives CDR1 SGHNT, CDR2 YYREEE (reference sequence). The CDR3 is 13 amino acids.

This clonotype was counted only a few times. The CDR3 DNA sequence: TGTGCCATCAGTGAGGGTCCCCCTCCCTGGGAGACCCAGTACTTC. It specifies CAISEGPPPWETQYF. The chain employs TRBV10-3 and TRBJ2-5; no clear D. CDR1 and CDR2 from the germline V gene are ENHRY and SYGVKD. The CDR3 sequence is 15 residues long. The V gene lost 2 bases and the J gene lost 5 bases, with 15 bases spanning the gap.

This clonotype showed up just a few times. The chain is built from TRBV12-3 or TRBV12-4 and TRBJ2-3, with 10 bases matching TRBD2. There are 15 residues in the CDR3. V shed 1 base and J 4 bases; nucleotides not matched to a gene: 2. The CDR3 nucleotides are TGTGCCAGCAGTTTAGAGACTAGCGGGTCAGATACGCAGTATTTT. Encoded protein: CASSLETSGSDTQYF.

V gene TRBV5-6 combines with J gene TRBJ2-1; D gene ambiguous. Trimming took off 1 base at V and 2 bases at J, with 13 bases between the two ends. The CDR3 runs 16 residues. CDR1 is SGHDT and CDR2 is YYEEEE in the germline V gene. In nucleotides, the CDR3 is TGTGCCAGCAGCTTGTACAGCGATGTCCCCTACAATGAGCAGTTCTTC. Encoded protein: CASSLYSDVPYNEQFF.

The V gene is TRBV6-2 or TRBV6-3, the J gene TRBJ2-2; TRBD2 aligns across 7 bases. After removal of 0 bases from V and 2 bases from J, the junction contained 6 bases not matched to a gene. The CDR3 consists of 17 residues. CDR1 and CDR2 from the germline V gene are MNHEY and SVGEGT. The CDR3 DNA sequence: TGTGCCAGCAGTTACTCGATACTAGCGCAAAACACCGGGGAGCTGTTTTTT. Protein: CASSYSILAQNTGELFF.

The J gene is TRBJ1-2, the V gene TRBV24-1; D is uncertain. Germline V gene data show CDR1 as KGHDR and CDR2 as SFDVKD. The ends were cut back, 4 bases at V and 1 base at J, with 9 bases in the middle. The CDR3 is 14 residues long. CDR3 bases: TGTGCCACCAGTGACAGGAGTCTTAACTATGGCTACACCTTC. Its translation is CATSDRSLNYGYTF.

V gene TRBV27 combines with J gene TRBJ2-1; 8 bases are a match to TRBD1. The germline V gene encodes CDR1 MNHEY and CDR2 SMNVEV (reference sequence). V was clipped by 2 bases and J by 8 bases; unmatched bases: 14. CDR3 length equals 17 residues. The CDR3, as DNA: TGTGCCAGCAGTTTACCGACAGGGGAGGCACCATGGGATGAGCAGTTCTTC. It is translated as CASSLPTGEAPWDEQFF.

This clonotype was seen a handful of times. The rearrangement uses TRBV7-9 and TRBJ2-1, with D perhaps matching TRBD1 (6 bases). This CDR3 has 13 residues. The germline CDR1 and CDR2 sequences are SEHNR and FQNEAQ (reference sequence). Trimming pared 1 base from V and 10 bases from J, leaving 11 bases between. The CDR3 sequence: CASSLVRGVEQFF. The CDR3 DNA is TGTGCCAGCAGCTTAGTCAGGGGAGTGGAGCAGTTCTTC.

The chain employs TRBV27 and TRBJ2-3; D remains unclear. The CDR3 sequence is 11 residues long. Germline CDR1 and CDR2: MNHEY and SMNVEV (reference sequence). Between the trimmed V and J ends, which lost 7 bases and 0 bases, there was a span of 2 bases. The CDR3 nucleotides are TGTGCCAGCATGAGCACAGATACGCAGTATTTT. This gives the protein CASMSTDTQYF.

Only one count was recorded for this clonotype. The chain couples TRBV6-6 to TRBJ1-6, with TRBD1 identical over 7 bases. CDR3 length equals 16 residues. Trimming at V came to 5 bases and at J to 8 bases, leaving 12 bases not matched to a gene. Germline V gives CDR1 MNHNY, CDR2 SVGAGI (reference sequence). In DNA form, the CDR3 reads TGTGCCAGCAGTCCTCTTAAGGGGGCCTTACATTCACCCCTCCACTTT. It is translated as CASSPLKGALHSPLHF.

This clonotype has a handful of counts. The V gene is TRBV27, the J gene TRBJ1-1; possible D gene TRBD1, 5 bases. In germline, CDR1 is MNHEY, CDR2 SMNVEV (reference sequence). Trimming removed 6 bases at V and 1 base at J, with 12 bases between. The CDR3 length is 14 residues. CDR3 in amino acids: CASSTGLWNTEAFF. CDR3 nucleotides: TGTGCCAGCAGCACGGGACTCTGGAACACTGAAGCTTTCTTT.

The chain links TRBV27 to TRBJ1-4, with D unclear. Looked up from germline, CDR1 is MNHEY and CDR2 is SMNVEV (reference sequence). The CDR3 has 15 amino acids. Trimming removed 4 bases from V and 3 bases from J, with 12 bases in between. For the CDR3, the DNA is TGTGCCAGCAGTTCGGGCGAAAGACCTAATGAAAAACTGTTTTTT. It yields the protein CASSSGERPNEKLFF.

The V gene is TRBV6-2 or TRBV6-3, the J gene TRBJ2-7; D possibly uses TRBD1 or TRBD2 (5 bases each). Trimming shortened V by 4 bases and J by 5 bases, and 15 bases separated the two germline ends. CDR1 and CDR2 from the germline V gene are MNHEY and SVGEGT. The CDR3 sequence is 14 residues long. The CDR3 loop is CASSWQGRGDEQYF. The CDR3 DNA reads TGTGCCAGCAGTTGGCAGGGACGAGGGGACGAGCAGTACTTC.

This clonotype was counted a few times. The CDR3 coding sequence is TGTGCCAGCAGCTCTACCGGACAGGGGAACACTGAAGCTTTCTTT. Protein sequence: CASSSTGQGNTEAFF. The gene calls are TRBV7-6 and TRBJ1-1; 8 bases are a match to TRBD1. Germline lookup yields CDR1 SGHVS and CDR2 FNYEAQ. V trimming: 4 bases; J trimming: 1 base; junction bases outside the gene matches: 5. The length of the CDR3 is 15 residues.

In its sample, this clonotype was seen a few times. The CDR3, as DNA: TGTGCCAGCTCACCAGTCACGAGTATCTACAATGAGCAGTTCTTC. Its translation: CASSPVTSIYNEQFF. The chain employs TRBV18 and TRBJ2-1; unclear D gene. The CDR3 is made up of 15 amino acids. V was trimmed by 2 bases and J by 3 bases, leaving 11 bases between them. CDR1 is KGHSH, CDR2 LQKENI, per germline.

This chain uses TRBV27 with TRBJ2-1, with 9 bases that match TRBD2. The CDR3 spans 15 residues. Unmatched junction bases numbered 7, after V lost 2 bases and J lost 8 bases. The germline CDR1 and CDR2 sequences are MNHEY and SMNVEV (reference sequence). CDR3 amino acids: CASSLRLAGYDEQFF. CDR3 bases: TGTGCCAGCAGTTTACGGCTAGCGGGGTACGATGAGCAGTTCTTC.

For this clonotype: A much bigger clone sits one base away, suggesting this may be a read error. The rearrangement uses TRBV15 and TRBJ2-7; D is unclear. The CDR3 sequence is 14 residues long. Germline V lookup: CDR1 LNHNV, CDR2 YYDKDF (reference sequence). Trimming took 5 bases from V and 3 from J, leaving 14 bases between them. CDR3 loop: CATSDRSESYEQYF. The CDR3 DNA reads TGTGCCACCAGCGACCGATCCGAGAGCTACGAGCAGTACTTC.

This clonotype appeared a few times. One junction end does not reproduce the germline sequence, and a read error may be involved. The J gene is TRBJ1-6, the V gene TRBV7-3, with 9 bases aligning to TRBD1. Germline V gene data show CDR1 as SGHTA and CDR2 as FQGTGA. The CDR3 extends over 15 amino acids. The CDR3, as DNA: TGTGCCAGCAGCATAACAGGGGGCGGGGGTTCACCCCTCCACTTT. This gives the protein CASSITGGGGSPLHF.

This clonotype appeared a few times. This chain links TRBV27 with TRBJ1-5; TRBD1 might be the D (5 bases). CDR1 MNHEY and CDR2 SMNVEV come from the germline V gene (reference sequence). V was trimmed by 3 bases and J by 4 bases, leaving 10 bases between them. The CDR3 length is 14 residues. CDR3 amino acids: CASSFGGTNQPQHF. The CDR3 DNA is TGTGCCAGCAGTTTTGGCGGGACGAATCAGCCCCAGCATTTT.

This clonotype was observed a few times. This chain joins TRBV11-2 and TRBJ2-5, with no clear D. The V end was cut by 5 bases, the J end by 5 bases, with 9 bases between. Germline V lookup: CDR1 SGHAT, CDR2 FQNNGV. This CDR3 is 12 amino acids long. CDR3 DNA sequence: TGTGCCAGCAGCACACCGAGGGAGACCCAGTACTTC. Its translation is CASSTPRETQYF.

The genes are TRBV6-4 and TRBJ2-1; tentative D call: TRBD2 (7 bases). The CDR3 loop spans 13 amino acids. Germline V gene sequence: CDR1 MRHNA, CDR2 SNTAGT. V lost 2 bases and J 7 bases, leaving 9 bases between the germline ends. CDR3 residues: CASSDEGGNEQFF. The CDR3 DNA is TGTGCCAGCAGTGACGAGGGGGGGAATGAGCAGTTCTTC.